The 23 T cell receptor beta chains below come from one sample, sequenced in a study of Ad26.COV2.S vaccination and SARS-CoV-2 variants. Documented treatment: some 20 received Ad26.COV2.S at low or high dose, single or two shots; 5 received placebo; per-sample allocation not given. Specimens were obtained on day 63 following the first vaccine or placebo injection. TCRdb's copy holds only in-frame clones and misses some; the assay was immunoSEQ multiplex PCR. The sample lists a few hundred thousand clones, about nine tenths occurring once. The sample consisted of peripheral blood, taken in a trial of Ad26.COV2.S vaccine versus placebo. Receptor source: a person between 18 and 65 years old who received the Ad26.COV2.S COVID-19 vaccine or a placebo.

The chain carries TRBV5-1 and TRBJ1-4; 11 bases are a match to TRBD1. The germline V gene encodes CDR1 SGHRS and CDR2 YFSETQ. The CDR3 consists of 15 residues. Trimming at V came to 4 bases and at J to 6 bases, leaving 5 bases not matched to a gene. The CDR3 DNA is TGCGCCAGCAGCACGGGACAGGGGGTCGATGAAAAACTGTTTTTT. It specifies CASSTGQGVDEKLFF.

The genes are TRBV4-3 and TRBJ2-1, with 9 bases lining up with TRBD1. The CDR3 covers 13 residues. V shed 2 bases and J 9 bases; nucleotides not matched to a gene: 2. CDR1 and CDR2 (germline): LGHNA, YSLEER. CDR3 nucleotides: TGCGCCAGCAGCCAAACAGGGGGCAGTGAGCAGTTCTTC. This codes for CASSQTGGSEQFF.

The CDR3 loop is CASSPNSLNTEAFF. The CDR3 DNA reads as TGTGCCAGCAGTCCGAACAGCTTAAACACTGAAGCTTTCTTT. The chain carries TRBV2 and TRBJ1-1; D unresolved. V lost 5 bases to trimming and J lost 2 bases, with 12 bases between them. This CDR3 comprises 14 residues. CDR1 and CDR2 (germline): SNHLY, FYNNEI.

This rearrangement joins TRBV29-1 to TRBJ2-6; 7 bases are shared with TRBD1. The CDR3 covers 15 residues. Trimming cost V 6 bases and J 1 base; bases outside gene matches: 6. Germline lookup yields CDR1 SQVTM and CDR2 ANQGSEA. The CDR3 nucleotides are TGCAGCGTCAGACAGGGATCTTCTGGGGCCAACGTCCTGACTTTC. Residues: CSVRQGSSGANVLTF.

This chain connects TRBV30 to TRBJ2-3; a possible D gene is TRBD1 (6 bases). The CDR3 is 12 residues long. Per germline, CDR1 GTSNPN and CDR2 SVGIG (reference sequence). V lost 4 bases to trimming and J lost 1 base, with 6 bases between them. CDR3 protein: CAWTGGTDTQYF. The CDR3 nucleotides are TGTGCCTGGACAGGGGGCACAGATACGCAGTATTTT. The variable domain in full, completed from reference TRBV30 and TRBJ2-3, reads SQTIHQWPATLVQPVGSPLSLECTVEGTSNPNLYWYRQAAGRGLQLLFYSVGIGQISSEVPQNLSASRPQDRQFILSSKKLLLSDSGFYLCAWTGGTDTQYFGPGTRLTVL.

The chain uses TRBV3-1 (or the pseudogene TRBV3-2) and TRBJ1-1, with D uncertain. The germline V gene encodes CDR1 LGHDT and CDR2 YNNKEL (reference sequence). The CDR3 totals 14 residues. Trimming removed 2 bases at V and 6 bases at J, with 13 bases between. The chain's CDR3 is CASSQPGMRPEAFF. CDR3 sequence (DNA): TGTGCCAGCAGCCAACCGGGGATGCGCCCTGAAGCTTTCTTT.

The chain employs TRBV27 and TRBJ1-1; 7 positions match TRBD1. With 6 bases clipped from V and 0 bases from J, the junction kept 7 bases outside the gene matches. This CDR3 is 15 amino acids long. Germline V CDR1 and CDR2: MNHEY, SMNVEV (reference sequence). This CDR3 is CASSLRDSLNTEAFF. For the CDR3, the DNA is TGTGCCAGCAGCCTCAGGGACAGCTTGAACACTGAAGCTTTCTTT.

On this clone itself: The junction differs from germline at one of its ends, possibly a read error. CDR3 nucleotide sequence: TGTGCTAGCAGCTTACTAGCGGGGGGGCGGGAGACCCAGTACTTC. It yields the protein CASSLLAGGRETQYF. The chain has TRBV7-7 and TRBJ2-5, with 13 bases aligning to TRBD2. The CDR3 contains 15 residues. The germline CDR1 and CDR2 sequences are SSHAT and FNYEAQ (reference sequence).

Turning to this clone: This CDR3 is also generated by other DNA sequences in the sample. The chain combines TRBV30 with TRBJ1-2, with D possibly TRBD1 on 5 matching bases. V dropped 1 base and J dropped 8 bases, with 8 bases sitting between them. CDR3 size: 11 residues. Germline V gene sequence: CDR1 GTSNPN, CDR2 SVGIG (reference sequence). CDR3 nucleotide sequence: TGTGCCTGGAGTGCCGGGGGAGGCTACACCTTC. Encoded protein: CAWSAGGGYTF.

On this clone: The same CDR3 is also encoded by other DNA sequences in this sample. The V and J genes are TRBV7-2 and TRBJ1-5; 7 nucleotides agree with TRBD1. The V segment lost 2 bases and the J segment 2 bases; nucleotides outside the gene matches: 3. In germline, CDR1 is SGHTA, CDR2 FQGNSA. This CDR3 comprises 15 residues. CDR3 coding DNA: TGTGCCAGCAGCTTAACAGGGGTAGGCAATCAGCCCCAGCATTTT. Residues: CASSLTGVGNQPQHF. Complete variable domain (other parts from reference TRBV7-2 and TRBJ1-5): GAGVSQSPSNKVTEKGKDVELRCDPISGHTALYWYRQSLGQGLEFLIYFQGNSAPDKSGLPSDRFSAERTGGSVSTLTIQRTQQEDSAVYLCASSLTGVGNQPQHFGDGTRLSIL.

The chain is built from TRBV3-1 (or the pseudogene TRBV3-2) and TRBJ1-2; no reliable D call. V lost 0 bases and J 8 bases, leaving 13 bases between the germline ends. Germline values: CDR1 LGHDT, CDR2 YNNKEL (reference sequence). The length of the CDR3 is 14 residues. CDR3 residues: CASSQDPARRGYTF. CDR3 bases: TGTGCCAGCAGCCAAGATCCCGCTCGGCGGGGCTACACCTTC.

The chain employs TRBV10-3 and TRBJ2-3; the D gene could be TRBD1 or TRBD2 (5 bases each). With 5 bases removed from V and 1 base from J, the gap between germline ends came to 10 bases. Germline lookup yields CDR1 ENHRY and CDR2 SYGVKD. The CDR3 is 14 residues long. Here the CDR3 reads CAISSGTGTDTQYF. CDR3 DNA sequence: TGTGCCATCAGTTCCGGGACCGGCACAGATACGCAGTATTTT.

This sequence joins TRBV6-2 or TRBV6-3 and TRBJ2-2, with D possibly TRBD1 on 6 matching bases. Germline V gene data show CDR1 as MNHEY and CDR2 as SVGEGT. The germline V and J ends were trimmed by 5 bases and 6 bases, with 19 bases remaining between them. This CDR3 spans 16 amino acids. The CDR3 bases are TGTGCCAGCAGTAAAATTCCGGGACAAGGAGCCGGGGAGCTGTTTTTT. It translates to CASSKIPGQGAGELFF.

The chain combines TRBV3-1 (or the pseudogene TRBV3-2) with TRBJ2-5, with D perhaps given as TRBD1 or TRBD2 (5 bases each). Germline values: CDR1 LGHDT, CDR2 YNNKEL (reference sequence). V was pared by 3 bases and J by 5 bases, with 13 bases between. This CDR3 is 14 amino acids long. The DNA for the CDR3 is TGTGCCAGCAGCCAGGGACCAACTGGGGAGACCCAGTACTTC. Its translation: CASSQGPTGETQYF.

The gene calls are TRBV7-8 and TRBJ1-2; D is perhaps TRBD1 (5 bases). V lost 5 bases, J lost 3 bases, and 16 bases lay in between. This CDR3 contains 15 residues. CDR1 and CDR2 (germline): SGHVS, FQNEAQ. This chain's CDR3 is CASSVGAGPDYGYTF. CDR3 in DNA: TGTGCCAGCAGCGTTGGGGCAGGGCCGGACTATGGCTACACCTTC.

The gene calls are TRBV29-1 and TRBJ1-1, with TRBD1 matching 7 bases. CDR1 and CDR2 (germline): SQVTM, ANQGSEA. Trimming cost V 4 bases and J 2 bases; bases outside gene matches: 4. The CDR3 is 13 residues long. The CDR3 region has the DNA TGCAGCGTTGCCCGACAGGGTAACACTGAAGCTTTCTTT. Translated: CSVARQGNTEAFF.

This chain connects TRBV7-6 to TRBJ2-1; D gene ambiguous. CDR1 is SGHVS, CDR2 FNYEAQ, per germline. The CDR3 loop spans 11 amino acids. Trimming took off 1 base at V and 7 bases at J, with 2 bases between the two ends. CDR3 DNA sequence: TGTGCCAGCAGCTTAGATAATGAGCAGTTCTTC. Protein: CASSLDNEQFF.

This rearrangement joins TRBV30 to TRBJ2-7, with a weak D call TRBD1 (6 bases). V dropped 3 bases and J dropped 11 bases, with 17 bases sitting between them. The CDR3 extends over 12 amino acids. The germline CDR1 and CDR2 sequences are GTSNPN and SVGIG (reference sequence). CDR3 in amino acids: CAWRQGAFFKYF. For the CDR3, the DNA is TGTGCCTGGAGACAGGGAGCGTTTTTCAAGTACTTC.

The chain combines TRBV4-1 with TRBJ1-1; 9 bases match TRBD1. In germline, CDR1 is MGHRA, CDR2 YSYEKL. The CDR3 is 15 residues long. V shed 1 base and J 4 bases; nucleotides not matched to a gene: 4. The CDR3 reads CASSQGGQGGTEAFF. CDR3 nucleotides: TGCGCCAGCAGCCAAGGGGGACAGGGCGGCACTGAAGCTTTCTTT.

This clone was seen only once. This CDR3 is CASSYLSGTGWKKLFF. DNA for the CDR3: TGTGCCAGCAGTTACTTATCCGGGACAGGGTGGAAAAAACTGTTTTTT. The J gene is TRBJ1-4, the V gene TRBV6-5; the match to TRBD1 covers 9 bases. This CDR3 is 16 amino acids long. Germline V gives CDR1 MNHEY, CDR2 SVGAGI. The ends lost 1 base at V and 9 bases at J; junction bases unmatched: 9.

The rearrangement joins TRBV5-8 to TRBJ1-2; D is perhaps TRBD1 (6 bases). The CDR3 has 16 residues. Deletions cut 1 base from V and 1 base from J, with 14 bases between. Germline V CDR1 and CDR2: SGHTS, YDEGEE. The CDR3 DNA reads TGTGCCAGCAGCTTGTCGGGGGGCTGGGGTAACTATGGCTACACCTTC. It codes for CASSLSGGWGNYGYTF.

In the case of this clone: Germline is not matched at one junction end, which may reflect a read error. The chain links TRBV6-6 to TRBJ1-1; D may be TRBD1 (6 bases). The V gene's germline CDR1 is MNHNY and CDR2 SVGAGI (reference sequence). CDR3 size: 16 residues. The CDR3 DNA reads TGTGCCAGCAGTAACTCGGGTAGGGGGATGAACACTGAAGCTTTCTTT. Translation: CASSNSGRGMNTEAFF.

The rearrangement uses TRBV11-2 and TRBJ1-3, with D possibly TRBD1 on 5 matching bases. The CDR3 runs to 15 residues. The V gene's germline CDR1 is SGHAT and CDR2 FQNNGV. The V end lost 0 bases, the J end lost 4 bases, and 10 bases lay between the germline ends. The CDR3 sequence is CASSLEGADGNTIYF. CDR3 DNA sequence: TGTGCCAGCAGCTTAGAAGGGGCGGACGGAAACACCATATATTTT.